A single sample is the source of the 31 T cell receptor beta chains below, sequenced in a study of blood T cells in healthy people across ages. Combining a sample-barcoded 5' primer with a J-beta primer mix, a second PCR ran for roughly 6 to 12 cycles. TCRdb passed the 5' RACE reads through MiXCR, listing each CDR3 protein once. The sample gives fewer than 2,000,000 distinct CDR3 sequences, more than 35% of which show up once; more than 20% is in the top ten. Material for sequencing was blood. The receptors here all came from a human donor in good health.

The chain carries TRBV6-1 and TRBJ2-1; 9 positions match TRBD2. The CDR3 runs to 18 residues. The junction had 15 bases not matched to a gene; V was cut back by 9 bases and J by 0 bases. CDR1 and CDR2 (germline): MNHNS, SASEGT. Here the CDR3 DNA reads TGTGCCAGTCTGGCTAGCGGGGATATTTTCCCCTCCTACAATGAGCAGTTCTTC. As protein: CASLASGDIFPSYNEQFF.

On this clonotype itself: Sequence at one end of the junction differs from germline and may be a read error. The rearrangement joins TRBV7-9 to TRBJ2-5, with D tentatively TRBD2 (6 bases). Germline V lookup: CDR1 SEHNR, CDR2 FQNEAQ (reference sequence). This CDR3 contains 13 residues. CDR3 bases: TGTGCCGGCAGCCCTAGCGAGGCGGGGACCCAGTACTTC. Its protein product is CAGSPSEAGTQYF.

The chain links TRBV6-6 to TRBJ2-1; 7 bases match TRBD1. V gave up 2 bases and J gave up 8 bases; unmatched junction bases: 6. The CDR3 loop spans 14 amino acids. Germline V gene sequence: CDR1 MNHNY, CDR2 SVGAGI (reference sequence). The CDR3 protein is CASSYRGGLDEQFF. In nucleotides, the CDR3 is TGTGCCAGCAGTTACAGAGGGGGCCTGGATGAGCAGTTCTTC.

This clonotype was detected a few times. Here the CDR3 reads CASSSVGGYNEQYF. CDR3 bases: TGTGCCAGCAGTTCCGTGGGGGGCTACAATGAGCAGTACTTC. V usage is TRBV12-3 or TRBV12-4 and J usage is TRBJ2-1, with D perhaps being TRBD1 or TRBD2 (6 bases each). The J call is uncertain, as TRBJ2-7 better fits the DNA end. This CDR3 has 14 amino acids.

This chain connects TRBV7-8 to TRBJ1-4; D is uncertain. There are 15 residues in the CDR3. V lost 5 bases and J 5 bases, leaving 15 bases between the germline ends. From germline, CDR1 is SGHVS and CDR2 FQNEAQ. The CDR3 DNA reads TGTGCCAGCAGCCCCCAACACGGACTAAATGAAAAACTGTTTTTT. Protein sequence: CASSPQHGLNEKLFF.

In its sample, this clonotype was seen many times. In DNA, the CDR3 is TGCTCAAGCGGGAGCTCCTACAATGAGCAGTTCTTC. Amino acid sequence: CSSGSSYNEQFF. V is TRBV20-1 and J is TRBJ2-1, with TRBD2 matching 8 bases. From germline, CDR1 is DFQATT and CDR2 SNEGSKA (reference sequence). The CDR3 has 12 residues.

The chain has TRBV12-5 and TRBJ2-7; the D gene is possibly TRBD1 (6 bases). V was cut by 7 bases and J by 5 bases, with 18 bases left in between. There are 14 residues in the CDR3. CDR1 is LGHNT and CDR2 is FRNRAP in the germline V gene. The CDR3 DNA sequence: TGTGCTAGTGCCCCCCCAGGGGACGGCAACGAGCAGTACTTC. Residues: CASAPPGDGNEQYF.

The V gene is TRBV18, the J gene TRBJ2-7, with TRBD1 as a possible D gene (5 bases). In germline, CDR1 is KGHSH, CDR2 LQKENI. The CDR3 is made up of 14 amino acids. Trimming left V 6 bases short and J 4 bases short, with 16 bases between. DNA of the CDR3: TGTGCCAGCTCTCCCGACAGAGGAGTTTACGAGCAGTACTTC. Translated: CASSPDRGVYEQYF. Full variable domain (remainder filled in from reference TRBV18 and TRBJ2-7): NAGVMQNPRHLVRRRGQEARLRCSPMKGHSHVYWYRQLPEEGLKFMVYLQKENIIDESGMPKERFSAEFPKEGPSILRIQQVVRGDSAAYFCASSPDRGVYEQYFGPGTRLTVT.

This clonotype was seen only a few times. This chain connects TRBV9 to TRBJ1-1; D is perhaps TRBD1 (5 bases). V was clipped by 3 bases and J by 5 bases, with 11 bases between them. The CDR3 spans 13 residues. CDR1 and CDR2 (germline): SGDLS, YYNGEE. Written as DNA, the CDR3 is TGTGCCAGCAGCGAGGGGAGGTGGACTGAAGCTTTCTTT. The encoded protein is CASSEGRWTEAFF.

This clonotype was observed a few times. CDR3 amino acids: CASSSDRGDLLGYTF. The CDR3 nucleotides read TGTGCCAGCAGTTCGGACAGGGGGGACCTATTGGGCTACACCTTC. The rearrangement joins TRBV2 to TRBJ1-2; TRBD1 agrees at 10 bases. Trimming at V came to 5 bases and at J to 8 bases, leaving 11 bases not matched to a gene. Germline assignment: CDR1 SNHLY and CDR2 FYNNEI. The CDR3 is made up of 15 amino acids. Based on the CDR3 plus reference TRBV2 and TRBJ1-2, the full variable domain is EPEVTQTPSHQVTQMGQEVILRCVPISNHLYFYWYRQILGQKVEFLVSFYNNEISEKSEIFDDQFSVERPDGSNFTLKIRSTKLEDSAMYFCASSSDRGDLLGYTFGSGTRLTVV.

This clonotype has a handful of counts. The chain uses TRBV12-5 and TRBJ2-6; D is possibly TRBD1 or TRBD2 (6 bases each). CDR3 length: 17 residues. CDR1 is LGHNT and CDR2 is FRNRAP in the germline V gene. V lost 6 bases and J 2 bases, leaving 17 bases between the germline ends. This chain's CDR3 is CASGTRFGGTGANVLTF. Here the CDR3 DNA reads TGTGCTAGTGGCACCAGGTTCGGGGGCACTGGGGCCAACGTCCTGACTTTC.

The V and J genes are TRBV20-1 and TRBJ1-1, with a weak D call TRBD1 (6 bases). There are 13 residues in the CDR3. Germline V gives CDR1 DFQATT, CDR2 SNEGSKA (reference sequence). The germline V and J ends were trimmed by 4 bases and 6 bases, with 15 bases remaining between them. DNA of the CDR3: TGCAGTGCTATCCGGACAGAACTCGCTGAAGCTTTCTTT. Translating gives CSAIRTELAEAFF.

This chain connects TRBV4-1 to TRBJ1-5; D gene unclear. CDR3 length equals 17 residues. Between the trimmed V and J ends, which lost 0 bases and 3 bases, there was a span of 15 bases. CDR1 is MGHRA, CDR2 YSYEKL, per germline. For the CDR3, the DNA is TGCGCCAGCAGCCAAGACAGATTTCAATGGGACAATCAGCCCCAGCATTTT. It encodes CASSQDRFQWDNQPQHF.

Of note for this clonotype: Since the CDR3 does not end with the conserved phenylalanine or tryptophan, this likely comes from a read error. This chain joins TRBV12-3 or TRBV12-4 and TRBJ2-3, with 8 nucleotides matching TRBD2. The V and J ends lost 5 bases and 3 bases, in that order; junction bases with no gene match: 10. This CDR3 is 16 amino acids long. The CDR3: CASSPMGAGDTDTQYI. CDR3 sequence (DNA): TGTGCCAGCAGTCCTATGGGAGCGGGGGATACAGATACGCAGTATATT.

The genes are TRBV29-1 and TRBJ2-5; D unresolved. The germline gives CDR1 SQVTM, CDR2 ANQGSEA. V was pared by 6 bases and J by 7 bases, with 18 bases between. This CDR3 contains 13 residues. The CDR3 region is CSVNLTPSGTQYF. Here the CDR3 DNA reads TGCAGCGTAAATCTGACTCCCTCCGGGACCCAGTACTTC.

The table lists this clonotype with many counts. The V and J genes are TRBV20-1 and TRBJ2-1, with D uncertain. This CDR3 has 13 amino acids. Germline V gives CDR1 DFQATT, CDR2 SNEGSKA (reference sequence). V lost 0 bases, J lost 4 bases, and 7 bases lay in between. CDR3 in DNA: TGCAGTGCTAGAGATCCAGGTTACAATGAGCAGTTCTTC. Translation gives CSARDPGYNEQFF.

The CDR3 DNA reads as TGTGCCACCAGTGATTTGAGCGACGAGGGGAATTACAATGAGCAGTTCTTC. It specifies CATSDLSDEGNYNEQFF. V and J are TRBV24-1 and TRBJ2-1, with D perhaps given as TRBD1 or TRBD2 (5 bases each). The germline gives CDR1 KGHDR, CDR2 SFDVKD. V was trimmed by 0 bases and J by 4 bases, leaving 15 bases between them. The CDR3 totals 17 residues.

The V and J genes are TRBV6-6 and TRBJ2-3, with 10 bases that match TRBD1. V trimming: 5 bases; J trimming: 5 bases; junction bases outside the gene matches: 13. Germline values: CDR1 MNHNY, CDR2 SVGAGI (reference sequence). This CDR3 is built from 17 residues. DNA of the CDR3: TGTGCCAGCAGTGCCAACCCCGACAGGGGGCTAGGAGATACGCAGTATTTT. It codes for CASSANPDRGLGDTQYF.

This sequence joins TRBV5-1 and TRBJ2-2; the match to TRBD1 covers 9 bases. The germline gives CDR1 SGHRS, CDR2 YFSETQ. J was trimmed by 7 bases and V by 2 bases; bases with no gene match: 6. The CDR3 is 15 residues long. CDR3 bases: TGCGCCAGCAGCTTTACAGGGGGCGCAATCGGGGAGCTGTTTTTT. Amino acids: CASSFTGGAIGELFF.

This chain joins TRBV20-1 and TRBJ2-7, with TRBD2 matching 8 bases. The CDR3 loop spans 14 amino acids. Germline V lookup: CDR1 DFQATT, CDR2 SNEGSKA (reference sequence). The V segment lost 5 bases and the J segment 5 bases; nucleotides outside the gene matches: 11. In DNA, the CDR3 is TGCAGTGCTGTCAGGGCGGGGGGAGGCCACGAGCAGTACTTC. It yields the protein CSAVRAGGGHEQYF.

This clonotype has a handful of counts. V gene TRBV7-2 combines with J gene TRBJ1-2; a weak D match, TRBD1 (6 bases). CDR1 is SGHTA, CDR2 FQGNSA, per germline. V was shortened by 2 bases and J by 1 base, with 11 bases between the two germline ends. This CDR3 is built from 15 residues. CDR3 amino acids: CASSLTTGINYGYTF. For the CDR3, the DNA is TGTGCCAGCAGCTTAACCACAGGGATTAACTATGGCTACACCTTC. Complete variable domain (other parts from reference TRBV7-2 and TRBJ1-2): GAGVSQSPSNKVTEKGKDVELRCDPISGHTALYWYRQSLGQGLEFLIYFQGNSAPDKSGLPSDRFSAERTGGSVSTLTIQRTQQEDSAVYLCASSLTTGINYGYTFGSGTRLTVV.

The chain is built from TRBV9 and TRBJ2-3; a possible D gene is TRBD2 (5 bases). Germline V gives CDR1 SGDLS, CDR2 YYNGEE. The CDR3 loop spans 14 amino acids. V lost 6 bases and J lost 6, with 17 bases in between. The CDR3 spells CASKATGGRDTQYF. In DNA form, the CDR3 reads TGTGCCAGCAAGGCCACCGGAGGACGGGATACGCAGTATTTT.

This clonotype was detected only a few times. V and J are TRBV6-5 and TRBJ1-5; possible D gene TRBD1, 5 bases. This CDR3 is built from 13 residues. V lost 2 bases and J 11 bases, leaving 13 bases between the germline ends. CDR1 and CDR2 from the germline V gene are MNHEY and SVGAGI. This chain's CDR3 is CASSYGDAKTQHF. The DNA for the CDR3 is TGTGCCAGCAGTTACGGGGACGCGAAGACCCAGCATTTT.

This clonotype came up a few times. V and J are TRBV15 and TRBJ2-5, with D possibly TRBD2 on 7 matching bases. The length of the CDR3 is 20 residues. V dropped 3 bases and J dropped 11 bases, with 37 bases sitting between them. Germline V gene lookup returns CDR1 LNHNV and CDR2 YYDKDF (reference sequence). CDR3 loop: CATSSPLRSDGGGLVGKQYF. Here the CDR3 DNA reads TGTGCCACCAGCAGTCCCCTTCGTTCGGATGGGGGGGGGCTTGTTGGGAAGCAGTACTTC.

This clonotype appeared a few times. J is TRBJ2-1 and V is TRBV5-1, with 9 positions matching TRBD2. The assigned J gene may be wrong: the sequence end matches TRBJ2-7 better. The CDR3 totals 18 residues. Germline V gives CDR1 SGHRS, CDR2 YFSETQ. The CDR3 protein is CASSLGLAGGYSYNEQYF. The CDR3 coding sequence is TGCGCCAGCAGCCTTGGACTGGCGGGGGGGTACTCCTACAATGAGCAGTACTTC.

This clonotype was picked up one time. A much larger clone differs by one base, so this may be a read error. The chain is built from TRBV10-3 and TRBJ2-1; TRBD1 might be the D (6 bases). The CDR3 consists of 15 residues. Germline lookup yields CDR1 ENHRY and CDR2 SYGVKD. The CDR3 DNA sequence: TGTGCCATCAGTCCCACAGGGAGCTCCTGCAATGAGCAGTTCTTC. Its translation is CAISPTGSSCNEQFF.

The chain joins TRBV7-9 to TRBJ1-1; possibly TRBD1 for D (6 bases). Germline CDR1 and CDR2: SEHNR and FQNEAQ (reference sequence). This CDR3 has 14 amino acids. The V end lost 2 bases, the J end lost 6 bases, and 13 bases lay between the germline ends. The CDR3 DNA reads as TGTGCCAGCAGCTTAACGGGGGGCGACTCTGAAGCTTTCTTT. Translation gives CASSLTGGDSEAFF.

This clonotype was found a few times. J is TRBJ2-3 and V is TRBV4-1, with 12 positions matching TRBD2. The length of the CDR3 is 18 residues. The germline V gene has CDR1 MGHRA and CDR2 YSYEKL. The V and J ends lost 0 bases and 2 bases, in that order; junction bases with no gene match: 6. CDR3 nucleotide sequence: TGCGCCAGCAGCCAAGAAGAGACTAGCGGGGGTTACACAGATACGCAGTATTTT. Residues: CASSQEETSGGYTDTQYF.

This chain's CDR3 is CASSPTGLYYEQYF. CDR3 nucleotide sequence: TGTGCCAGCAGCCCGACAGGCCTTTACTACGAGCAGTACTTC. V and J are TRBV7-3 and TRBJ2-7; possibly TRBD1 for D (6 bases). Trimming left V 5 bases short and J 3 bases short, with 14 bases between. Germline loops: CDR1 SGHTA, CDR2 FQGTGA. This CDR3 comprises 14 residues.

Only a few counts were recorded for this clonotype. One junction end disagrees with the germline gene, perhaps due to a read error. This chain uses TRBV6-5 with TRBJ1-1; maybe TRBD1 (6 bases). The CDR3 has 15 residues. CDR1 and CDR2 from the germline V gene are MNHEY and SVGAGI. Here the CDR3 DNA reads TGTGCCAGCACCCTAACAGGGCTCCATAACACTGAGGCTTTCTTT. It translates to CASTLTGLHNTEAFF.

The rearrangement links TRBV5-5 to TRBJ2-1; 8 bases align to TRBD1. Losses at the gene ends were 10 bases for V and 15 bases for J; bases not matched to a gene: 15. CDR1 is SGHKS and CDR2 is YYEKEE in the germline V gene (reference sequence). The CDR3 runs to 12 residues. In nucleotides, the CDR3 is TGTGCCGGCACCTTAACCGGGACAGGATGGTTCTTC. Translation gives CAGTLTGTGWFF.